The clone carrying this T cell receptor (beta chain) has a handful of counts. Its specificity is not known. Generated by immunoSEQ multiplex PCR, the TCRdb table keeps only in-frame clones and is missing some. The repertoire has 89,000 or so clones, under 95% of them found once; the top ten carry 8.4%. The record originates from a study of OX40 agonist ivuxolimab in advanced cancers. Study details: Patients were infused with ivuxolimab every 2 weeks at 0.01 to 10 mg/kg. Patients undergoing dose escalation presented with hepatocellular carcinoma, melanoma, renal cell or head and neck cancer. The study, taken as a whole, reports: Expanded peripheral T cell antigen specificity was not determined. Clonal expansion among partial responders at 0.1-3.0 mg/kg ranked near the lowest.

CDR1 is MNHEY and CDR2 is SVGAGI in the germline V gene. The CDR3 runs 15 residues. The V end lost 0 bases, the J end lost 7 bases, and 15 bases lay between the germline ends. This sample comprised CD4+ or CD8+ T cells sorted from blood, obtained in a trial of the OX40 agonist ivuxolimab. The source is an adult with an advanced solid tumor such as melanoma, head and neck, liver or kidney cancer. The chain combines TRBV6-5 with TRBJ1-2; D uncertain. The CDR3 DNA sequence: TGTGCCAGCAGTTACTCGACCTCAGCATCGGGTGGCTACACCTTC. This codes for CASSYSTSASGGYTF.